Listed below are T cell receptor beta chains from one sample, sequenced in a study of human versus mouse CDR3 diversity and MHC coevolution. The protocol was immunoSEQ multiplex PCR, while the TCRdb copy is restricted to in-frame clones and leaves out a portion. The repertoire consists of about 83,000 clones, with roughly 90% occurring once and the leading ten covering about 0.14%. Sequences were obtained from naive CD4+ T cells from blood. These receptors came from a person aged 25 to 75 in good health. CDR3s include the opening cysteine and the closing phenylalanine or tryptophan. The D gene is left open where the match is weak. The size field is filled for only some rows; it gives once, few, many or a size class.

d_call	v_call	clone_size	j_call	cdr3_nt	cdr3_aa
-	TRBV4-1	-	TRBJ2-3	TGCGCCAGCAGCCCGAGCCCCCTAGCAGGGGGCACAGATACGCAGTATTTT	CASSPSPLAGGTDTQYF
-	TRBV5-1	-	TRBJ1-1	TGCGCCAGCAGCTTGGGTGACGCAGGTCGCACTGAAGCTTTCTTT	CASSLGDAGRTEAFF
-	TRBV27	-	TRBJ2-3	TGTGCCAGCATAATGGAGGACACAGATACGCAGTATTTT	CASIMEDTDTQYF
-	TRBV4-1	-	TRBJ2-3	TGCGCCAGCACCCTCCAGGGCGGGACCAATGGGGATACGCAGTATTTT	CASTLQGGTNGDTQYF
TRBD2	TRBV30	-	TRBJ2-7	TGTGCCTGGAGTTGGCGGGGGGGCTCAGAAGGGGAGTACTTC	CAWSWRGGSEGEYF
-	TRBV4-1	-	TRBJ1-5	TGCGCCAGCAGCCAAGAGGCAGGGAATTATCAGCCCCAGCATTTT	CASSQEAGNYQPQHF
-	TRBV30	-	TRBJ2-7	TGTGCCTGGAGTGTGGGGCAGGGGGGTTCCGAGCAGTACTTC	CAWSVGQGGSEQYF
-	TRBV18	-	TRBJ2-5	TGTGCCAGCTCAGAAGTTAGTGGGCAGGGGACCCAGTACTTC	CASSEVSGQGTQYF
TRBD1	TRBV5-8	-	TRBJ1-3	TGTGCCAGCAGCTTGACAGGGGGAACAGGAAACACCATATATTTT	CASSLTGGTGNTIYF
TRBD2	TRBV5-4	-	TRBJ2-1	TGTGCCAGCAGCAATAAAGCGGGGGGATACAATGAGCAGTTCTTC	CASSNKAGGYNEQFF
-	TRBV30	-	TRBJ2-3	TGTGCCTGGAGCGTCCTTCGAGATACGCAGTATTTT	CAWSVLRDTQYF
-	TRBV6-1	-	TRBJ1-3	TGTGCCAGCAGTGAAGTGAAAAAATGGACAGTTCAAAACTCTGGAAACACCATATATTTT	CASSEVKKWTVQNSGNTIYF
-	TRBV19	few	TRBJ2-7	TGTGCCACCGACCCAGGGGATTCCTACGAGCAGTACTTC	CATDPGDSYEQYF
TRBD1	TRBV28	-	TRBJ2-7	TGTGCCAGCAGTTTGCCAGTATCCGGGACAGGGGTCGACGAGCAGTACTTC	CASSLPVSGTGVDEQYF
TRBD2	TRBV6-1	-	TRBJ2-3	TGTGCCGGCGGGCTAGCGGGGGGCGCAGATACGCAGTATTTT	CAGGLAGGADTQYF
-	TRBV25-1	-	TRBJ2-3	TGTGCCAGCAGTGAATGGGGGGTAGATACGCAGTATTTT	CASSEWGVDTQYF
-	TRBV7-2	-	TRBJ2-2	TGTGCCAGCAGCTTAGGGTTGGGCAGGGGAGGGCCCACCGGGGAGCTGTTTTTT	CASSLGLGRGGPTGELFF
TRBD1	TRBV18	-	TRBJ1-5	TGTGCCAGCTCACCTACCGGAGACAGGGTACCCCAGCATTTT	CASSPTGDRVPQHF
-	TRBV15	-	TRBJ2-7	TGTGCCACCAGCAGACACACGGGAAAGAGCTCCTACGAGCAGTACTTC	CATSRHTGKSSYEQYF
-	TRBV2	-	TRBJ1-5	TGTGCCAGCAAAGGAGGGGCCAACCTCAATCAGCCCCAGCATTTT	CASKGGANLNQPQHF
TRBD2	TRBV6-5	-	TRBJ2-1	TGTGCCACCCTAGCGGGAGGAGGCTGGGAGCAGTTCTTC	CATLAGGGWEQFF
TRBD2	TRBV18	-	TRBJ2-3	TGTGCCAGCTCACCGCCTGTGACTAGCTGGGCGCAGTATTTT	CASSPPVTSWAQYF
-	TRBV5-1	-	TRBJ2-2	TGCGCCAGCAGCTTACAGGGATCGGACACCGGGGAGCTGTTTTTT	CASSLQGSDTGELFF
-	TRBV5-1	-	TRBJ2-3	TGCGCCAGCAGCTTGGAACAGCGGCCCACAGATACGCAGTATTTT	CASSLEQRPTDTQYF
TRBD2	TRBV7-8	-	TRBJ2-1	TGTGCCAGCAACAAGGCCAGGCTAGCGGCTCGCAATGAGCAGTTCTTC	CASNKARLAARNEQFF
TRBD1	TRBV6-1	-	TRBJ2-2	TGTGCCAGCAGTGAGCAGGGGGCCGGGGAGCTGTTTTTT	CASSEQGAGELFF
-	TRBV20-1	-	TRBJ2-1	TGCAGTGCTAGTTTTATCAATGAGCAGTTCTTC	CSASFINEQFF
-	TRBV6-5	-	TRBJ2-7	TGTGCCAGCAGGAGTACTGGGTTGGGGGGATACGAGCAGTACTTC	CASRSTGLGGYEQYF
TRBD1	TRBV7-9	once	TRBJ2-7	TGTGCCAGCAGCCGAAGACAGGGTCCTCTCTACGAGCAGTACTTC	CASSRRQGPLYEQYF
TRBD2	TRBV6-1	-	TRBJ2-2	TGTGCCAGCATTCAATCGGGGGGGTTGTCCGGGGAGCTGTTTTTT	CASIQSGGLSGELFF
-	TRBV6-5	-	TRBJ1-2	TGTGCCAGCAGTTCCCCCCTGGGAGGAAGCTATGGCTACACCTTC	CASSSPLGGSYGYTF
-	TRBV27	-	TRBJ1-5	TGTGCCAGCAGTTTGGAAGGTAGCGTGGCTCAGCCCCAGCATTTT	CASSLEGSVAQPQHF
TRBD1	TRBV9	-	TRBJ2-7	TGTGCCAGCAGCGCCCGTCCATCGGGACAGCTACTATCCTACGAGCAGTACTTC	CASSARPSGQLLSYEQYF
-	TRBV28	-	TRBJ1-2	TGTGCCAGCACGCGGAGGTTCGACTACGCCGGAGGCTACACCTTC	CASTRRFDYAGGYTF
-	TRBV2	-	TRBJ2-2	TGTGCCAGCAGTTTCGCGGCTTCGGACACCGGGGAGCTGTTTTTT	CASSFAASDTGELFF
TRBD2	TRBV5-1	once	TRBJ2-7	TGCGCCAGCAGCTTAGACTTCAGCGGGAGGAGGCCCTACGAGCAGTACTTC	CASSLDFSGRRPYEQYF
TRBD1	TRBV18	-	TRBJ2-7	TGTGCCAGCTCACCATACGCCGGGACAGGGACCTACGAGCAGTACTTC	CASSPYAGTGTYEQYF
TRBD2	TRBV27	-	TRBJ2-7	TGTGCCAGCAGTTTATCGGGCGGGGGGGCCTACGAGCAGTACTTC	CASSLSGGGAYEQYF
-	TRBV27	-	TRBJ1-6	TGTGCCAGCAGTTTACGGGGTGGTAATTCACCCCTCCACTTT	CASSLRGGNSPLHF
-	TRBV6-1	once	TRBJ2-7	TGTGCCAGCAGTGAACGGGGAACGGGGGTCAGCGAGCAGTACTTC	CASSERGTGVSEQYF
TRBD1	TRBV27	-	TRBJ1-6	TGTGCCAGCAGTTTAGGACAGGGTAATTCACCCCTCCACTTT	CASSLGQGNSPLHF
-	TRBV30	-	TRBJ2-2	TGTGCCACCCGTTCGGGGGGCCCCGGGGAGCTGTTTTTT	CATRSGGPGELFF
TRBD1	TRBV19	-	TRBJ2-5	TGTGCCAGTAGACGAAATGTTGGACAGGGGGAAGTGGAGCAGTACTTC	CASRRNVGQGEVEQYF
-	TRBV30	-	TRBJ2-1	TGTGCCTGGAGTGTAATCGCCGGCCCAGGGGCGGATGAGCAGTTCTTC	CAWSVIAGPGADEQFF
-	TRBV6-5	-	TRBJ2-2	TGTGCCAGCAGCTCGGACTACTACACCGGGGAGCTGTTTTTT	CASSSDYYTGELFF
-	TRBV18	-	TRBJ2-7	TGTGCCAGCTCACCACCGAGAACGAACAGGGTTGCATACGAGCAGTACTTC	CASSPPRTNRVAYEQYF
TRBD2	TRBV7-8	-	TRBJ2-7	TGTGCCAGCAGCTCCCCATATTTCGGCGGGAGCTCCGAGCAGTACTTC	CASSSPYFGGSSEQYF
-	TRBV5-1	-	TRBJ2-7	TGCGCCAGCAGCTTGGGTGGCAGGGCGGGGTCCTACGAGCAGTACTTC	CASSLGGRAGSYEQYF
TRBD1	TRBV25-1	once	TRBJ1-4	TGTGCCAGCAGTGAATATGATGGGACAGATAATGAAAAACTGTTTTTT	CASSEYDGTDNEKLFF
-	TRBV19	-	TRBJ1-6	TGTGCCGTCGCCGGGCAGGGTGATTCACCCCTCCACTTT	CAVAGQGDSPLHF
TRBD1	TRBV7-9	-	TRBJ1-1	TGTGCCAGCAGCTATACCCGGGACAGAAACACTGAAGCTTTCTTT	CASSYTRDRNTEAFF
-	TRBV25-1	-	TRBJ1-6	TGTGCCAGCAGTGCATTTACAGGGAGCTCACCCCTCCACTTT	CASSAFTGSSPLHF
TRBD1	TRBV7-2	-	TRBJ1-5	TGTGCCAGCAGCTTACCTTCCAACAGGGGGGTGGGCAATCAGCCCCAGCATTTT	CASSLPSNRGVGNQPQHF
-	TRBV25-1	once	TRBJ1-6	TGTGCCAGCACCCTCGGACAGAGGATGAATTCACCCCTCCACTTT	CASTLGQRMNSPLHF
TRBD1	TRBV6-5	-	TRBJ1-2	TGTGCCAGCAGTCGACCGGGACAGGGGGCTGATGGCTACACCTTC	CASSRPGQGADGYTF